A selection of T cell receptor beta chains follows, all from one sample in a study of blood T cell repertoires in COVID-19. Sequenced by immunoSEQ multiplex PCR; TCRdb stores in-frame clones only, minus some. The sample includes 150,000 to 200,000 clones, 89% of them seen just once. Specimen: peripheral blood. These receptors came from a man aged 18-30 years who had recovered from COVID-19. Both conserved end residues are part of each CDR3. D genes are given only for firm matches. Not all rows give a size; the values are once, few, many and, for expanded clones, a class.

j_call d_call clone_size v_call cdr3_nt cdr3_aa
TRBJ1-5 . . TRBV6-1 TGTGCCAGCAGTGAATGGCAGGGAGGTGGCAATCAGCCCCAGCATTTT CASSEWQGGGNQPQHF
TRBJ2-7 TRBD1 few TRBV29-1 TGCAGCGTTGAAAGGCCCCGGGACAGTTCCTACGAGCAGTACTTC CSVERPRDSSYEQYF
TRBJ1-6 TRBD1 few TRBV10-2 TGCGCCAGCAGTGAGGCAGGGGGAGATTCACCCCTCCACTTT CASSEAGGDSPLHF
TRBJ2-7 TRBD2 . TRBV6-2/TRBV6-3 TGTGCCAGCAGCCCTACCTGGGCGGGAGAATACGAGCAGTACTTC CASSPTWAGEYEQYF
TRBJ2-7 . once TRBV30 TGTGCCTGGGGGGGGCGACAGACCATCACCTACGAGCAGTACTTC CAWGGRQTITYEQYF
TRBJ2-2 TRBD2 . TRBV7-9 TGTGCCAGCACCCGGTGGGCTAGCGGCCCCACCGGGGAGCTGTTTTTT CASTRWASGPTGELFF
TRBJ1-1 . once TRBV18 TGTGCCAGCTCGCCGTTACAGGGAAAGAACACTGAAGCTTTCTTT CASSPLQGKNTEAFF
TRBJ2-2 . few TRBV7-2 TGTGCCAGCAGCTTACCCATTGCGAACACCGGGGAGCTGTTTTTT CASSLPIANTGELFF
TRBJ2-2 . . TRBV4-3 TGCGCCAGCAGCCAAGGAGGGGGTGTAGGCACCGGGGAGCTGTTTTTT CASSQGGGVGTGELFF
TRBJ2-2 . many TRBV2 TGTGCCAGCAAGGAGGGGAGTGGGGACACCGGGGAGCTGTTTTTT CASKEGSGDTGELFF
TRBJ2-7 TRBD1 . TRBV29-1 TGCAGCACCCGACAGGGGGCCTACGAGCAGTACTTC CSTRQGAYEQYF
TRBJ2-6 . . TRBV5-1 TGCGCCAGCAGCCCGGAGGTTGGGGCCAACGTCCTGACTTTC CASSPEVGANVLTF
TRBJ2-7 . few TRBV4-3 TGCGCCAGCAGCCAAGATCTCCGGGAAGCTCCCTCCGAGCAGTACTTC CASSQDLREAPSEQYF
TRBJ2-7 TRBD2 . TRBV6-1 TGTGCCAGCAGTGATTCGGGACTAGCGGGGTACGAGCAGTACTTC CASSDSGLAGYEQYF
TRBJ1-4 . . TRBV29-1 TGCAGCGTTGAAGAGGTGAGAGGTCGATTTTTT CSVEEVRGRFF
TRBJ1-2 . . TRBV12-3/TRBV12-4 TGTGCCAGCAGTTTCGGCAGGGGCTATGGCTACACCTTC CASSFGRGYGYTF
TRBJ1-1 TRBD1 . TRBV5-1 TGCGCCAGCAGCCCGGAGGGGGCAGCAGCTTTCTTT CASSPEGAAAFF
TRBJ1-6 . once TRBV9 TGTGCCAGCAGCGTACGACAGAATTCACCCCTCCACTTT CASSVRQNSPLHF
TRBJ2-1 . . TRBV12-3/TRBV12-4 TGTGCCAGCAGTTTAAGGAGCAATGAGCAGTTCTTC CASSLRSNEQFF
TRBJ2-3 . once TRBV5-4 TGTGCCAGCAGCGCGACAGCTACAGATACGCAGTATTTT CASSATATDTQYF
TRBJ1-2 . . TRBV7-9 TGTGCCAGCAGCTTAGCCGGGTCGGATGGCTACACCTTC CASSLAGSDGYTF
TRBJ2-7 TRBD2 . TRBV6-6 TGTGCCAGCAGTCCGGGAGGGCTCTACGAGCAGTACTTC CASSPGGLYEQYF
TRBJ2-1 . . TRBV6-6 TGTGCCAGCAGGGCCGGGACATCCTACAATGAGCAGTTCTTC CASRAGTSYNEQFF
TRBJ2-7 . . TRBV10-3 TGTGCCATCGGCCAGGGTCCCTACGAGCAGTACTTC CAIGQGPYEQYF
TRBJ1-1 TRBD1 . TRBV2 TGTGCCAGCAGTGCTAACAGGGGGCTCACTGAAGCTTTCTTT CASSANRGLTEAFF
TRBJ2-3 . . TRBV4-3 TGCGCCAGCAGCCCGGACACGGCAGGGAGCACAGATACGCAGTATTTT CASSPDTAGSTDTQYF
TRBJ1-1 . few TRBV19 TGTGCCGGGGCAAGACAGGTGGGGACTGAAGCTTTCTTT CAGARQVGTEAFF
TRBJ2-7 . . TRBV2 TGTGCCAGCAGTGATTCCGGCGAGCAGTACTTC CASSDSGEQYF
TRBJ2-7 TRBD1 . TRBV28 TGTGCCAGCAGAGAGTCGGACAGGGTGACAGGCGTGCAGTACTTC CASRESDRVTGVQYF
TRBJ2-5 . . TRBV24-1 TGTGCCACCAGTGATTTCTCGGGACAAGAGACCCAGTACTTC CATSDFSGQETQYF
TRBJ2-1 . . TRBV30 TGTGCCTGGAGTGACAGACACCCGGGGTCCTACAATGAGCAGTTCTTC CAWSDRHPGSYNEQFF
TRBJ1-1 . . TRBV11-2 TGTGCCAGCAGCCTCGGAGGGCACACTGAAGCTTTCTTT CASSLGGHTEAFF
TRBJ1-5 TRBD1 once TRBV6-2/TRBV6-3 TGTGCCAGCAGTCCCGACAGGGCCGGTCAGCCCCAGCATTTT CASSPDRAGQPQHF
TRBJ2-7 . . TRBV5-1 TGCGCCAGCAGCCAGGGCGACGGATACGAGCAGTACTTC CASSQGDGYEQYF
TRBJ1-1 TRBD1 . TRBV19 TGTGCCAGTAGTATCGAACAGGGGGCCCTGAACACTGAAGCTTTCTTT CASSIEQGALNTEAFF
TRBJ1-2 TRBD1 few TRBV19 TGTGCCAGTAGTCGAAGGTACAGGGGGCGCACGGACTATGGCTACACCTTC CASSRRYRGRTDYGYTF
TRBJ2-1 TRBD2 . TRBV6-5 TGTGCCAGCAGTCGGACTAGCGGGAACTACAATGAGCAGTTCTTC CASSRTSGNYNEQFF
TRBJ2-3 TRBD2 . TRBV9 TGTGCCAGCAGCGCTAGCGGGAGGGCCGATACGCAGTATTTT CASSASGRADTQYF
TRBJ1-1 . few TRBV6-2/TRBV6-3 TGTGCCAGCAGTTACACGGGGAACACTGAAGCTTTCTTT CASSYTGNTEAFF
TRBJ2-1 TRBD2 . TRBV19 TGTGCCAGTAGTATACGGGAGGGCCCCAATGAGCAGTTCTTC CASSIREGPNEQFF
TRBJ1-1 TRBD1 . TRBV27 TGTGCCAGCAGTTTAGGACAGGGGTTTGAAGCTTTCTTT CASSLGQGFEAFF
TRBJ2-7 TRBD1 . TRBV5-1 TGCGCCAGCAGCTTGCCCGGGACAGGGATGGACGAGCAGTACTTC CASSLPGTGMDEQYF
TRBJ2-2 . . TRBV2 TGTGCCAGCAGTCCTCAAAAGCGAACCGGGGAGCTGTTTTTT CASSPQKRTGELFF
TRBJ2-1 . . TRBV9 TGTGCCAGCAGCGTAGATGGGACTGGCTCCTACAATGAGCAGTTCTTC CASSVDGTGSYNEQFF
TRBJ2-5 TRBD2 once TRBV2 TGTGCCAGCAGTGATAATCTAGCGGGGTCGGGGGGGACCCAGTACTTC CASSDNLAGSGGTQYF
TRBJ2-1 . . TRBV3-1/TRBV3-2 TGTGCCAGCAGCCAAGACAAACGGAGGGATGAGCAGTTCTTC CASSQDKRRDEQFF
TRBJ2-1 TRBD2 . TRBV28 TGTGCCAGTACTAGCGGGGGGCACAATGAGCAGTTCTTC CASTSGGHNEQFF
TRBJ2-3 . . TRBV20-1 TGCAGTGTACTAGTAGCAGATACGCAGTATTTT CSVLVADTQYF
TRBJ2-3 TRBD2 once TRBV3-1/TRBV3-2 TGTGCCAGCAGCCGGACTAGCGGGAGCGGGTTCGGTACGCAGTATTTT CASSRTSGSGFGTQYF
TRBJ2-5 . . TRBV5-4 TGTGCCAGCACCATCGGAGTTCGAGAGACCCAGTACTTC CASTIGVRETQYF
TRBJ1-1 . . TRBV7-9 TGTGCCAGCAGCTATGACCCGGGGAACACTGAAGCTTTCTTT CASSYDPGNTEAFF
TRBJ2-7 . . TRBV27 TGTGCCAGCAGTTTATCAACAGGGAGAACCTACGAGCAGTACTTC CASSLSTGRTYEQYF
TRBJ2-7 . . TRBV13 TGTGCCAGCAGCTTAGGCGGGAAATCCTACGAGCAGTACTTC CASSLGGKSYEQYF
TRBJ1-1 TRBD1 . TRBV6-5 TGTGCCAGGACAGGGGACACTGAAGCTTTCTTT CARTGDTEAFF
TRBJ1-2 . . TRBV3-1/TRBV3-2 TGTGCCAGCAGCCAAGAATTGTGGGGGCCCTATGGCTACACCTTC CASSQELWGPYGYTF
TRBJ2-7 TRBD2 few TRBV2 TGTGCCAGCTTCGCTCCGGGACTAGCGATTGGTCCCTACTACGAGCAGTACTTC CASFAPGLAIGPYYEQYF
TRBJ2-2 . . TRBV5-1 TGCGCCAGCAGCGGCGGGACGAACACCGGGGAGCTGTTTTTT CASSGGTNTGELFF
TRBJ2-2 . . TRBV11-2 TGTGCCAGCAGCTTAGATCGGGGCGGGGAGCTGTTTTTT CASSLDRGGELFF
TRBJ2-7 TRBD1 . TRBV6-5 TGTGCCAGCAGTTACTCACGGCAGGGGGCCTACGAGCAGTACTTC CASSYSRQGAYEQYF